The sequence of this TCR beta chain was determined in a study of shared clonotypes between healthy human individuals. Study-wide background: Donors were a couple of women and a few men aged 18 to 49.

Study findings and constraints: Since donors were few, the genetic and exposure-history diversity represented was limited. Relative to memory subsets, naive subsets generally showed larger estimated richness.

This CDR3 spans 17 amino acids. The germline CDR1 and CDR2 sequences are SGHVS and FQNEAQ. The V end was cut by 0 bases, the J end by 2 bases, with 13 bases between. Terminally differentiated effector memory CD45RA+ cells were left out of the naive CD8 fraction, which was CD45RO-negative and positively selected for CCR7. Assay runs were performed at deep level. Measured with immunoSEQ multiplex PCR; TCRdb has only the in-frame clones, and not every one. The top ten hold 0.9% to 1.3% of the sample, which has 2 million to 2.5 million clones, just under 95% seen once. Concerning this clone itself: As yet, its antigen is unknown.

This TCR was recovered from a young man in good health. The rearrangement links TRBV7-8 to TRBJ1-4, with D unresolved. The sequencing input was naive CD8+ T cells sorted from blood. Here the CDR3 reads CASSLALGGGTNEKLFF. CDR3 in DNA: TGTGCCAGCAGCTTAGCGCTCGGAGGTGGGACTAATGAAAAACTGTTTTTT.